This TCR beta chain was sequenced for a study of T cell responses to AZD1222 COVID-19 vaccine. Study-level results: It was only five to seven AZD1222 recipients who were seropositive at baseline.

Concerning this clone: What it binds is unknown.

Measured with immunoSEQ multiplex PCR; TCRdb has only the in-frame clones, and not every one. This table has about 200,000 clones, roughly 92% appearing once. The sequenced sample was peripheral blood, obtained 28 days after the second AZD1222 dose. The TCR comes from an adult who received the AZD1222 COVID-19 vaccine.

CDR3 nucleotides: TGTGCCAGCAGTTACCCGGGTACAGGGTTTGAGGACTACACCTTC. Encoded protein: CASSYPGTGFEDYTF. The genes are TRBV6-2 or TRBV6-3 and TRBJ1-2, with D possibly TRBD1 on 6 matching bases. CDR1 MNHEY and CDR2 SVGEGT come from the germline V gene. The V end lost 2 bases, the J end lost 10 bases, and 20 bases lay between the germline ends. The CDR3 extends over 15 amino acids.